The present T cell receptor (beta chain) was sequenced within a study of blood T cells in healthy people across ages. On the study more broadly: Per two T cells, about one barcoded beta molecule was captured through template switching.

A second PCR, run for 7 to 11 cycles, used a sample-barcoded 5' primer plus a J-beta primer mix. Template switching added a 12-random-nucleotide identifier to every cDNA molecule. TCRdb fed the 5' RACE reads into MiXCR, producing one record per CDR3 protein. The sample records some 690,000 distinct CDR3 sequences, about a fifth being singletons. This clonotype has just one count. Specimen: blood. This TCR came from a man aged 70 or older in good health.

DNA of the CDR3: TGTGCCAGCCTAGCGGACTACGGAGATACGCAGTATTTT. Its translation: CASLADYGDTQYF. The V call is TRBV6-2 or TRBV6-3, the J call TRBJ2-3; TRBD2 agrees at 7 bases. Germline-derived CDR1 and CDR2 are MNHEY and SVGEGT. V shed 8 bases, J shed 5 bases, and the junction held 7 bases outside the gene matches. The CDR3 totals 13 residues.